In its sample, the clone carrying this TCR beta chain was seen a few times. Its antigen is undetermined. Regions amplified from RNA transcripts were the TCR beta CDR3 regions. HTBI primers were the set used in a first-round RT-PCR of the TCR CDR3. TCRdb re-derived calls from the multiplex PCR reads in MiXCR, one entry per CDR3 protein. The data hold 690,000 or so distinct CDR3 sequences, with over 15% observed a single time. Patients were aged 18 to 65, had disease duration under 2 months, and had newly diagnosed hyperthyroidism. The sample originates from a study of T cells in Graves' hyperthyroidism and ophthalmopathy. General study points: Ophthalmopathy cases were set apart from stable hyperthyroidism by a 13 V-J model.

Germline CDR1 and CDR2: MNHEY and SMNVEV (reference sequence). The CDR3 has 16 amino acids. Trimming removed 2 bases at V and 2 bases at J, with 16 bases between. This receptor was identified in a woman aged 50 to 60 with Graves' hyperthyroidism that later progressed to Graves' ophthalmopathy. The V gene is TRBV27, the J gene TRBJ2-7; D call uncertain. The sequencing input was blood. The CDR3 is CASSLAGLPHTYEQYF. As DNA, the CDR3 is TGTGCCAGCAGTTTAGCTGGCCTCCCGCACACCTACGAGCAGTACTTC.